The clone carrying this TCR beta chain was seen ten or more times. What it recognizes is unknown. This sample was taken from a study of T cells in Graves' hyperthyroidism and ophthalmopathy. General study points: Most expanded thyroid clonotypes above 0.001 also appeared in blood.

Hyperthyroidism was newly diagnosed in patients aged 18 to 65 (duration under 2 months). Exclusion followed for patients with uncontrolled infection, other autoimmune disease, pregnancy or lactation. Extraction of PBMCs used about 9.2 ml of fresh peripheral blood. CDR3 length equals 13 residues. V lost 6 bases to trimming and J lost 1 base, with 12 bases between them. From germline, CDR1 is SQVTM and CDR2 ANQGSEA. Researchers amplified the TCR beta CDR3 regions from RNA transcripts. The study used the HTBI primer set for a first-round RT-PCR of the TCR CDR3. TCRdb re-analysed the multiplex PCR reads in MiXCR, keeping a single row per CDR3 protein. The sample holds about 360,000 distinct CDR3 sequences, 13% seen once.

The chain carries TRBV29-1 and TRBJ1-2; weak D call: TRBD1 (5 bases). This receptor was obtained from a woman between 18 and 29 years old with Graves' hyperthyroidism. Sequences were obtained from blood. The CDR3 coding sequence is TGCAGCGTCTCACCCCAGGGTAACTATGGCTACACCTTC. This codes for CSVSPQGNYGYTF.